These T cell receptor beta chains were read from a single sample in a study of identical twins. In TCRdb, the 5' RACE reads were re-called with MiXCR into one record per CDR3 protein. The table records about 530,000 distinct CDR3 sequences, approximately 20% of them present only once. The same sample was also used in a study of yellow fever vaccine responses in identical twins.

Sample: CD4+ T cells sorted from blood. Receptors originate from a woman aged 18-29 years in good health. Each CDR3 is given with its conserved first and last residue. A D gene is named only where the DNA matches it firmly. Some rows have no size entry. The others give once, few or many, or a class for an expanded clone.

.	TRBJ2-5	TRBV5-1	few	TGCGCCAGCAGCTTGGCCAATCCTCAAGAGACCCAGTACTTC	CASSLANPQETQYF
.	TRBJ1-6	TRBV12-3/TRBV12-4	.	TGTGCCAGCAGCCAGAACACAGGAGAACCCCTCCACTTT	CASSQNTGEPLHF
.	TRBJ2-1	TRBV28	.	TGTGCCATAACGAGGGGCAATGAGCAGTTCTTC	CAITRGNEQFF
.	TRBJ2-3	TRBV6-5	few	TGTGCCAGCAGTTACTGGCGCACAGATACGCAGTATTTT	CASSYWRTDTQYF
TRBD1	TRBJ2-1	TRBV7-9	.	TGTGCCAGCAGCAGCCGGGACAGGGGAGGTGAGCAGTTCTTC	CASSSRDRGGEQFF
.	TRBJ1-5	TRBV25-1	.	TGTGCCAGCAGTGAATCGGGTTATGATCAGCCCCAGCATTTT	CASSESGYDQPQHF
TRBD1	TRBJ2-5	TRBV9	few	TGTGCCAGCAGCGGACAGGGCCGCCAAGAGACCCAGTACTTC	CASSGQGRQETQYF
TRBD2	TRBJ2-5	TRBV3-1	few	TGTGCCAGCAGCCAAGTGGCTAGCGGGAATCAAGAGACCCAGTACTTC	CASSQVASGNQETQYF
TRBD1	TRBJ2-7	TRBV15	.	TGTGCCACCAGCAGAGAGACAGGGGGCGCGGGTTACGAGCAGTACTTC	CATSRETGGAGYEQYF
TRBD2	TRBJ2-5	TRBV3-1	.	TGTGCCAGCAGGGGACTAGGAGTCGGGGAGACCCAGTACTTC	CASRGLGVGETQYF
TRBD2	TRBJ2-1	TRBV14	few	TGTGCCAGCAGCCACCCTCAGGCCAGCGGGGGAGTCAATGAGCAGTTCTTC	CASSHPQASGGVNEQFF
.	TRBJ2-1	TRBV3-1	few	TGTGCCAGCAGCCAAGAATGGGGCAGGTATGAGCAGTTCTTC	CASSQEWGRYEQFF
.	TRBJ2-1	TRBV10-3	few	TGTGCCATCAGTCAGAGGTACAATGAGCAGTTCTTC	CAISQRYNEQFF
TRBD1	TRBJ2-5	TRBV24-1	many	TGTGCCACCAGTGAGCCTGGGACAGGCCAAGAGACCCAGTACTTC	CATSEPGTGQETQYF
TRBD1	TRBJ2-1	TRBV7-9	few	TGTGCCAGCAGCTTAAGAGGGACAGGGGGCGATGAGCAGTTCTTC	CASSLRGTGGDEQFF
TRBD2	TRBJ2-2	TRBV20-1	few	TGCAGTGCTAGACGAAGGACTAGCGGGGGGCCGGGGACCGGGGAGCTGTTTTTT	CSARRRTSGGPGTGELFF
.	TRBJ1-5	TRBV7-9	.	TGTGCCAGCAGCTTTGAATATCAGCCCCAGCATTTT	CASSFEYQPQHF
.	TRBJ2-1	TRBV7-7	few	TGTGCCAGCAGCTCATTCAACGGCGGTGAGCAGTTCTTC	CASSSFNGGEQFF
.	TRBJ2-1	TRBV7-9	.	TGTGCCAGCAGCTCCGGACGGGATTACAATGAGCAGTTCTTC	CASSSGRDYNEQFF
.	TRBJ2-6	TRBV11-2	.	TGTGCCAGCAGCCCGAGAGGTGGGAACGGGGCCAACGTCCTGACTTTC	CASSPRGGNGANVLTF
.	TRBJ2-5	TRBV5-1	few	TGCGCCAGCCAGGGTTTGGGAGAGACCCAGTACTTC	CASQGLGETQYF
.	TRBJ1-1	TRBV5-1	.	TGCGCCAGCAGCTTGGGTGGTCCTGTGAACACTGAAGCTTTCTTT	CASSLGGPVNTEAFF
TRBD2	TRBJ2-5	TRBV4-2	.	TGTGCCAGCAGCCATTACACCCCGGGACTAGCGGGGGAGACCCAGTACTTC	CASSHYTPGLAGETQYF
.	TRBJ2-3	TRBV7-9	few	TGTGCCAGCAGCTTAGTGTGGCCGATCACAGATACGCAGTATTTT	CASSLVWPITDTQYF
TRBD2	TRBJ2-5	TRBV5-1	.	TGCGCCAGCAGCTTGAGAGGTCTAGCGGGGGAAGAGACCCAGTACTTC	CASSLRGLAGEETQYF
.	TRBJ2-7	TRBV6-5	.	TGTGCCAGCAGTTACCTGGGACAACTCTACGAGCAGTACTTC	CASSYLGQLYEQYF
.	TRBJ2-1	TRBV28	few	TGTGCCAGCAGTAACCCTTGGTCGAGAGTTGAGCAGTTCTTC	CASSNPWSRVEQFF
TRBD2	TRBJ2-2	TRBV24-1	few	TGTGCCACCTCAGTCCGGGGGAGGGCAACCGGGGAGCTGTTTTTT	CATSVRGRATGELFF
.	TRBJ1-2	TRBV14	.	TGTGCCAGCAGCCAAGATCTTTCAGGACTGGGGCATGGCTACACCTTC	CASSQDLSGLGHGYTF
.	TRBJ1-1	TRBV3-1	few	TGTGCCAGCAGCCCGACCCTCGGAGGGGGGTGGACTGAAGCTTTCTTT	CASSPTLGGGWTEAFF
.	TRBJ2-1	TRBV20-1	.	TGCAGTGCTATACAGGGGGCGGGGGGCAATGAGCAGTTCTTC	CSAIQGAGGNEQFF
TRBD2	TRBJ2-2	TRBV5-1	few	TGCGCCAGCAGCTTTTTTCAGACTAGCGGGACGGGGACCGGGGAGCTGTTTTTT	CASSFFQTSGTGTGELFF
TRBD2	TRBJ2-2	TRBV5-4	few	TGTGCCAGCAGCCCGGGGGGGGGCCGCGCCGGGGAGCTGTTTTTT	CASSPGGGRAGELFF
.	TRBJ1-2	TRBV7-3	few	TGTGCCAGAGGGGCGGAGGGAAGGAATGGCTACACCTTC	CARGAEGRNGYTF
.	TRBJ2-7	TRBV12-3/TRBV12-4	few	TGTGCCAGCAGTTCCGGGACAAGGAGCTCCTACGAGCAGTACTTC	CASSSGTRSSYEQYF
.	TRBJ1-1	TRBV18	.	TGTGCCAGCTCACCAGGGCAGGAATCTTTCTTT	CASSPGQESFF
.	TRBJ2-2	TRBV7-9	few	TGTGCCAGCAGCCCAACAAATTATTACACCGGGGAGCTGTTTTTT	CASSPTNYYTGELFF
.	TRBJ2-3	TRBV9	many	TGTGCCAGCAGCGCACAGCGAAGCACAGATACGCAGTATTTT	CASSAQRSTDTQYF
.	TRBJ2-3	TRBV18	.	TGTGCCAGCTCGACCAGGGGCACAGATACGCAGTATTTT	CASSTRGTDTQYF
TRBD1	TRBJ2-2	TRBV5-1	many	TGCGCCAGCAGCTATTTACAGGGGCCCGGGGAGCTGTTTTTT	CASSYLQGPGELFF
TRBD1	TRBJ2-7	TRBV5-1	.	TGCGCCAGCAGCTTCCGACAGGGCAGGGACGAGCAGTACTTC	CASSFRQGRDEQYF
.	TRBJ2-1	TRBV13	.	TGTGCCAGCAGCTCTGCCCGCGGGGGCGGGAATGAGCAGTTCTTC	CASSSARGGGNEQFF
.	TRBJ1-6	TRBV7-9	.	TGTGCCAGCAGCTTAGGATCAGGGGCAGATTCACCCCTCCACTTT	CASSLGSGADSPLHF
TRBD2	TRBJ2-2	TRBV6-1	.	TGTGCCAGCAGTGAAGTTGCGGGAGGGAGGACCGGGGAGCTGTTTTTT	CASSEVAGGRTGELFF
.	TRBJ1-5	TRBV19	once	TGTGCCAGTAGCTCAATCGGGGGGCGCGTTGGCAATCAGCCCCAGCATTTT	CASSSIGGRVGNQPQHF
TRBD2	TRBJ2-7	TRBV27	few	TGTGCCAGCAGTTTATTTCCGGGGGGGGCGCAGTACTTC	CASSLFPGGAQYF
.	TRBJ2-5	TRBV27	few	TGTGCCAGCAGTTTATCGAAAGGCCCTCGAGAGACCCAGTACTTC	CASSLSKGPRETQYF